This section outlines one T cell receptor beta chain sequence together with its context. What it binds is unknown. These data come from a study of cytomegalovirus exposure and HLA in healthy donors. About the study: T cells numbering around 190 million yielded some 100 million unique TCR beta sequences in an earlier analysis.

General study points: Overall, roughly 160 TCR beta chains were annotated as cytomegalovirus-associated.

As for the donors, each was a healthy bone marrow donor. Primers for the PCR totalled 60 Vbeta and 13 Jbeta. Libraries were prepared by immunoSEQ multiplex PCR; TCRdb keeps only in-frame clonotypes and omits some of them. The sample includes fewer than 200,000 clones, approximately 80% seen only once; the top ten take roughly 3.1%. Input material: PBMCs. This receptor was obtained from a man in his forties in good health and CMV-seropositive.

The CDR3 region is CASRRGQITTYEQYF. The CDR3 bases are TGTGCCAGCAGACGGGGACAGATCACCACCTACGAGCAGTACTTC. This sequence joins TRBV2 and TRBJ2-7; TRBD1 matches at 7 bases. This CDR3 comprises 15 residues. The V segment lost 6 bases and the J segment 2 bases; nucleotides outside the gene matches: 10. The V gene's germline CDR1 is SNHLY and CDR2 FYNNEI. Full variable domain (outside the CDR3, taken from reference TRBV2 and TRBJ2-7): EPEVTQTPSHQVTQMGQEVILRCVPISNHLYFYWYRQILGQKVEFLVSFYNNEISEKSEIFDDQFSVERPDGSNFTLKIRSTKLEDSAMYFCASRRGQITTYEQYFGPGTRLTVT.